Shown below are 22 T cell receptor beta chains from a single sample sequenced in a study of shared clonotypes between healthy human individuals. Profiled with immunoSEQ multiplex PCR; TCRdb holds only in-frame clones, not every one. This table holds more than 1.2 million clones, 98% to 99% found once. The sequenced material came from naive CD4+ T cells sorted from blood. Stated subset: CD45RA+ positively selected. All receptors come from a man aged 30 to 45 in good health.

The genes are TRBV14 and TRBJ1-2; D uncertain. The V end was cut by 2 bases, the J end by 0 bases, with 10 bases between. Germline V gene sequence: CDR1 SGHDN, CDR2 FVKESK. The CDR3 spans 15 residues. CDR3 residues: CASSQTEAANYGYTF. In DNA, the CDR3 is TGTGCCAGCAGCCAAACTGAGGCCGCTAACTATGGCTACACCTTC.

The genes are TRBV28 and TRBJ2-7; TRBD1 agrees at 9 bases. The CDR3 is 15 residues long. Trimming took 3 bases from V and 3 from J; bases not matched to a gene: 6. CDR1 and CDR2 (germline): MDHEN, SYDVKM. The CDR3 region is CASSLGDREVYEQYF. The CDR3, as DNA: TGTGCCAGCAGTTTGGGGGACAGGGAGGTCTACGAGCAGTACTTC.

The gene calls are TRBV18 and TRBJ2-5; 8 nucleotides agree with TRBD1. The CDR3 extends over 15 amino acids. Germline V gives CDR1 KGHSH, CDR2 LQKENI. With V trimmed by 3 bases and J by 4 bases, 7 bases remained unmatched. CDR3 sequence reads: CASSPRTGQRETQYF. The CDR3 nucleotides are TGTGCCAGCTCACCCCGGACAGGGCAACGAGAGACCCAGTACTTC.

This clone was observed once. The same CDR3 also results from other DNA sequences found in this sample. The chain links TRBV29-1 to TRBJ2-1; no firm D call. The CDR3 runs to 10 residues. Trimming removed 4 bases from V and 7 bases from J, with 5 bases in between. Germline values: CDR1 SQVTM, CDR2 ANQGSEA. The CDR3 reads CSVGGNEQFF. The CDR3, as DNA: TGCAGCGTTGGCGGTAATGAGCAGTTCTTC.

The count of this clone is one. The chain joins TRBV19 to TRBJ2-5, with 7 bases matching TRBD1. Trimming cost V 3 bases and J 1 base; bases outside gene matches: 2. Germline-derived CDR1 and CDR2 are LNHDA and SQIVND (reference sequence). The CDR3 is made up of 14 amino acids. For the CDR3, the DNA is TGTGCCAGTAGTATCGGACAGGTCCAAGAGACCCAGTACTTC. Translated, it gives CASSIGQVQETQYF.

Regarding this clone: The same CDR3 arises from other DNA sequences in this sample as well. The chain has TRBV7-3 and TRBJ2-3, with D uncertain. The germline V and J ends were trimmed by 0 bases and 6 bases, with 1 base remaining between them. The CDR3 length is 11 residues. Per germline, CDR1 SGHTA and CDR2 FQGTGA. The CDR3 reads CASSLTDTQYF. In nucleotides, the CDR3 is TGTGCCAGCAGCTTAACCGATACGCAGTATTTT.

The genes are TRBV29-1 and TRBJ2-3; no clear D. Trimming shortened V by 5 bases and J by 0 bases, and 12 bases separated the two germline ends. The germline V gene encodes CDR1 SQVTM and CDR2 ANQGSEA. The CDR3 runs to 14 residues. This CDR3 reads CSVHRHQSTDTQYF. In nucleotides, the CDR3 is TGCAGCGTTCACCGACACCAAAGCACAGATACGCAGTATTTT.

This clone was seen a single time. The chain employs TRBV19 and TRBJ2-7; D is possibly TRBD1 (6 bases). This CDR3 is built from 15 residues. The V end lost 5 bases, the J end lost 7 bases, and 21 bases lay between the germline ends. Germline loops: CDR1 LNHDA, CDR2 SQIVND (reference sequence). The CDR3 loop reads CASSPSGTSYWEQYF. The CDR3 DNA sequence: TGTGCCAGTAGTCCGTCCGGGACATCTTATTGGGAGCAGTACTTC. Complete variable domain (other parts from reference TRBV19 and TRBJ2-7): DGGITQSPKYLFRKEGQNVTLSCEQNLNHDAMYWYRQDPGQGLRLIYYSQIVNDFQKGDIAEGYSVSREKKESFPLTVTSAQKNPTAFYLCASSPSGTSYWEQYFGPGTRLTVT.

This rearrangement joins TRBV5-1 to TRBJ2-1; D may be TRBD2 (5 bases). This CDR3 is built from 13 residues. Germline V gives CDR1 SGHRS, CDR2 YFSETQ. V lost 3 bases and J 8 bases, leaving 12 bases between the germline ends. The CDR3 coding sequence is TGCGCCAGCAGCTATTGGCGGGCGCATGAGCAGTTCTTC. This sequence encodes CASSYWRAHEQFF.

V gene TRBV6-5 combines with J gene TRBJ1-3; possible D gene TRBD1, 5 bases. The CDR3 contains 14 residues. Germline V gene lookup returns CDR1 MNHEY and CDR2 SVGAGI. Trimming pared 6 bases from V and 2 bases from J, leaving 11 bases between. The CDR3 DNA is TGTGCCAGCAGACTGGGGGATGCTGGAAACACCATATATTTT. Its translation: CASRLGDAGNTIYF.

CDR3 in amino acids: CASRTYTEAFF. The CDR3 nucleotides are TGTGCCAGCAGAACCTACACTGAAGCTTTCTTT. The rearrangement uses TRBV25-1 and TRBJ1-1; the D is unclear. Germline V gene sequence: CDR1 MGHDK, CDR2 SYGVNS. Trimming took off 6 bases at V and 3 bases at J, with 5 bases between the two ends. This CDR3 spans 11 amino acids.

This rearrangement joins TRBV7-9 to TRBJ1-5, with a weak D call TRBD1 (5 bases). The CDR3 loop spans 15 amino acids. The germline V gene has CDR1 SEHNR and CDR2 FQNEAQ (reference sequence). V lost 5 bases, J lost 3 bases, and 14 bases lay in between. The CDR3 loop reads CASSRDGVLNQPQHF. The CDR3 DNA reads as TGTGCCAGCAGCAGGGACGGAGTCCTCAATCAGCCCCAGCATTTT.

This clone was counted a single time. The chain uses TRBV16 and TRBJ1-2, with TRBD1 matching over 7 bases. This CDR3 spans 15 amino acids. Germline V CDR1 and CDR2: KGHSY, FQNENV. The J segment lost 7 bases and the V segment lost 3 bases, leaving 11 bases of the junction unmatched. This CDR3 reads CASSHTGQAGRGYTF. CDR3 in DNA: TGTGCCAGCAGCCACACAGGACAGGCAGGACGTGGCTACACCTTC.

This rearrangement joins TRBV5-1 to TRBJ1-1, with D hard to call. V gave up 0 bases and J gave up 11 bases, with 14 bases separating them. Per germline, CDR1 SGHRS and CDR2 YFSETQ. CDR3 size: 13 residues. CDR3 DNA: TGCGCCAGCAGCTTGGCCGAGCAGGTCACTGCTTTCTTT. It specifies CASSLAEQVTAFF.

The chain joins TRBV28 to TRBJ2-7; TRBD1 matches 9 bases. This CDR3 is built from 15 residues. V was pared by 5 bases and J by 3 bases, with 8 bases of the junction left unmatched. Germline CDR1 and CDR2: MDHEN and SYDVKM. Written as DNA, the CDR3 is TGTGCCAGCAGTCCAACCGGGACAGGGCACTACGAGCAGTACTTC. Translation: CASSPTGTGHYEQYF.

The chain links TRBV19 to TRBJ2-5; TRBD2 agrees at 7 bases. Germline V gene data show CDR1 as LNHDA and CDR2 as SQIVND (reference sequence). V was pared by 3 bases and J by 4 bases, with 5 bases of the junction left unmatched. CDR3 length: 14 amino acids. The CDR3, as DNA: TGTGCCAGTAGTATTCGAGGCGGGGGAGAGACCCAGTACTTC. Protein sequence: CASSIRGGGETQYF.

The chain joins TRBV9 to TRBJ2-7; TRBD2 agrees at 7 bases. Germline CDR1 SGDLS, CDR2 YYNGEE. J gave up 2 bases and V 0 bases, and 5 bases lay outside the gene matches. CDR3 length: 15 amino acids. CDR3 sequence: CASSVEDGRTYEQYF. In DNA, the CDR3 is TGTGCCAGCAGCGTAGAAGACGGGAGGACCTACGAGCAGTACTTC.

V usage is TRBV15 and J usage is TRBJ1-1; no definite D call. V was pared by 0 bases and J by 5 bases, with 13 bases between. This CDR3 spans 15 amino acids. Germline CDR1 and CDR2: LNHNV and YYDKDF (reference sequence). CDR3 protein: CATSRDKASTTEAFF. The CDR3 DNA follows: TGTGCCACCAGCAGAGACAAGGCATCCACGACTGAAGCTTTCTTT.

This clone has only one observation. The chain recombines TRBV4-1 with TRBJ1-1, with a weak D call TRBD1 (6 bases). This CDR3 has 16 residues. Trimming took 0 bases from V and 0 from J, leaving 11 bases between them. Germline loops: CDR1 MGHRA, CDR2 YSYEKL. The CDR3 DNA reads TGCGCCAGCAGCCAAGATCCGACAGGAGTGAACACTGAAGCTTTCTTT. This codes for CASSQDPTGVNTEAFF.

In this sample, this clone turned up a few times. This chain joins TRBV19 and TRBJ2-7; D remains ambiguous. V was shortened by 3 bases and J by 6 bases, with 9 bases between the two germline ends. The CDR3 spans 12 residues. The V gene's germline CDR1 is LNHDA and CDR2 SQIVND (reference sequence). CDR3 loop: CASSIRVGEQYF. The CDR3 DNA reads TGTGCCAGTAGTATTCGGGTTGGCGAGCAGTACTTC.

The rearrangement links TRBV5-8 to TRBJ2-5; perhaps D is TRBD1 or TRBD2 (6 bases each). Germline values: CDR1 SGHTS, CDR2 YDEGEE. Trimming removed 2 bases at V and 5 bases at J, with 13 bases between. The CDR3 runs 14 residues. This chain's CDR3 is CASSLVTGGETQYF. In DNA, the CDR3 is TGTGCCAGCAGCTTAGTGACAGGAGGGGAGACCCAGTACTTC.

V is TRBV11-3 and J is TRBJ2-1, with TRBD1 as a possible D gene (6 bases). Germline values: CDR1 SGHNT, CDR2 YENEEA. The CDR3 consists of 12 residues. V was clipped by 4 bases and J by 7 bases, with 8 bases between them. The CDR3 nucleotides read TGTGCCAGCAGCTACAGGGCTAATGAGCAGTTCTTC. It yields the protein CASSYRANEQFF. Together with reference TRBV11-3 and TRBJ2-1, the CDR3 gives the full variable domain: EAGVVQSPRYKIIEKKQPVAFWCNPISGHNTLYWYLQNLGQGPELLIRYENEEAVDDSQLPKDRFSAERLKGVDSTLKIQPAELGDSAVYLCASSYRANEQFFGPGTRLTVL.